The 11 T cell receptor beta chains presented below share a single source sample, sequenced in a study of T cells after yellow fever vaccination. MiXCR, run by TCRdb on the 5' RACE reads, gives a single entry per CDR3 protein. The sample includes about 400,000 distinct CDR3 sequences, 11% of them seen just once. The starting material was PBMCs, obtained on the day of the first yellow fever vaccination. The receptors shown here come from a man aged 18 to 29 who received the YFV17D yellow fever vaccine.

This clonotype was seen more than once but under ten times. DNA of the CDR3: TGTGCCAGCACCGAGGCCCCAGGGGGCAGGAATGAGCAGTTCTTC. The encoded protein is CASTEAPGGRNEQFF. V is TRBV7-2 and J is TRBJ2-1; 8 bases are shared with TRBD1. Germline V gives CDR1 SGHTA, CDR2 FQGNSA. Trimming cost V 7 bases and J 7 bases; bases outside gene matches: 12. CDR3 size: 15 residues.

The chain carries TRBV30 and TRBJ2-1; D uncertain. This CDR3 has 14 residues. CDR1 GTSNPN and CDR2 SVGIG come from the germline V gene (reference sequence). The V end was cut by 7 bases, the J end by 6 bases, with 19 bases between. The CDR3 DNA is TGTGCCTCCGAAGGCCCTCCGGGCCGCAATGAGCAGTTCTTC. It specifies CASEGPPGRNEQFF.

The CDR3 region is CASRSTGVNTGELFF. The CDR3 region has the DNA TGCGCCAGCAGATCTACAGGGGTGAACACCGGGGAGCTGTTTTTT. This chain joins TRBV4-1 and TRBJ2-2; TRBD1 aligns across 7 bases. The germline CDR1 and CDR2 sequences are MGHRA and YSYEKL. After removal of 6 bases from V and 1 base from J, the junction contained 5 bases not matched to a gene. The CDR3 runs to 15 residues.

The gene calls are TRBV20-1 and TRBJ2-7, with D possibly being TRBD1 (6 bases). Trimming pared 2 bases from V and 7 bases from J, leaving 18 bases between. The germline V gene encodes CDR1 DFQATT and CDR2 SNEGSKA (reference sequence). This CDR3 spans 14 amino acids. The chain's CDR3 is CSARTGTARGEQYV. CDR3 nucleotide sequence: TGCAGTGCTAGAACAGGGACCGCTCGGGGAGAGCAGTACGTC.

This chain uses TRBV5-8 with TRBJ2-7; unclear D gene. This CDR3 has 12 amino acids. Germline V lookup: CDR1 SGHTS, CDR2 YDEGEE. The ends were cut back, 0 bases at V and 12 bases at J, with 13 bases in the middle. The CDR3 spells CASSLDGPRRYF. The CDR3 bases are TGTGCCAGCAGCTTGGACGGGCCACGACGGTACTTC. The variable domain in full, with the rest retrieved from reference TRBV5-8 and TRBJ2-7, is EAGVTQSPTHLIKTRGQQATLRCSPISGHTSVYWYQQALGLGLQFLLWYDEGEERNRGNFPPRFSGRQFPNYSSELNVNALELEDSALYLCASSLDGPRRYFGPGTRLTVT.

The chain links TRBV7-2 to TRBJ1-2; D is unclear. Trimming removed 1 base at V and 6 bases at J, with 12 bases between. Germline V gene sequence: CDR1 SGHTA, CDR2 FQGNSA. This CDR3 has 14 residues. The CDR3 DNA reads as TGTGCCAGCAGCTTAGATCGGGCAAACAATGGCTACACCTTC. Its translation: CASSLDRANNGYTF.

In its sample, this clonotype was seen many times. The V call is TRBV25-1, the J call TRBJ1-2; the D gene is possibly TRBD1 (5 bases). V was trimmed by 1 base and J by 8 bases, leaving 11 bases between them. CDR3 length: 13 residues. The germline V gene has CDR1 MGHDK and CDR2 SYGVNS. The CDR3 bases are TGTGCCAGCAGTGAATCGGGGCCGGGGGGCTACACCTTC. Its protein product is CASSESGPGGYTF.

The chain joins TRBV20-1 to TRBJ2-3, with no clear D. With 3 bases removed from V and 1 base from J, the gap between germline ends came to 14 bases. CDR3 length: 15 amino acids. Looked up from germline, CDR1 is DFQATT and CDR2 is SNEGSKA (reference sequence). For the CDR3, the DNA is TGCAGTGCTAGCCTGACGGGTGTACGCACAGATACGCAGTATTTT. Its translation: CSASLTGVRTDTQYF.

The gene calls are TRBV7-2 and TRBJ2-1, with TRBD2 matching over 9 bases. Germline CDR1 SGHTA, CDR2 FQGNSA. V lost 3 bases and J lost 10; bases outside the gene matches: 10. The CDR3 is 15 amino acids. The CDR3 is CASSFGGGASQEQFF. The CDR3 nucleotides read TGTGCCAGCAGCTTTGGCGGGGGGGCGAGTCAGGAGCAGTTCTTC.

The chain combines TRBV5-1 with TRBJ1-1; 12 bases are shared with TRBD1. J gave up 6 bases and V 4 bases, and 10 bases lay outside the gene matches. Germline CDR1 is SGHRS and CDR2 is YFSETQ. The CDR3 runs to 16 residues. The CDR3 nucleotides are TGCGCCAGCAGCGTAGGGACAGGGGGCGCGATGGCTGAAGCTTTCTTT. Protein sequence: CASSVGTGGAMAEAFF.

V usage is TRBV18 and J usage is TRBJ2-2; D is perhaps TRBD1 (6 bases). The CDR3 runs 14 residues. The germline V gene encodes CDR1 KGHSH and CDR2 LQKENI. V lost 3 bases to trimming and J lost 4 bases, with 9 bases between them. CDR3: CASSPGQTTGELFF. For the CDR3, the DNA is TGTGCCAGCTCACCCGGACAGACCACCGGGGAGCTGTTTTTT. The full variable domain, with the rest looked up from reference TRBV18 and TRBJ2-2, is NAGVMQNPRHLVRRRGQEARLRCSPMKGHSHVYWYRQLPEEGLKFMVYLQKENIIDESGMPKERFSAEFPKEGPSILRIQQVVRGDSAAYFCASSPGQTTGELFFGEGSRLTVL.